This T cell receptor beta chain is drawn from a study of blood T cell repertoires in COVID-19. Study summary: Donors in the United States, Italy and Spain gave samples during acute or convalescent COVID-19. Nucleic acid was either cDNA or gDNA, and it came from T cells, B-cell-depleted T cells, or PBMCs.

In the source study's methods: Reference gene primer amplification yielded estimated nucleated cell counts. TCRdb keeps only in-frame clones here, not all; method: immunoSEQ multiplex PCR. V and J calls plus clone size are reproduced from that table; the DNA served to infer D and trimming. The sample shows about 190,000 clones, 75% to 90% of them seen only once. In germline, CDR1 is SGHRS, CDR2 YFSETQ. V was clipped by 1 base and J by 1 base; unmatched bases: 3. The CDR3 loop spans 16 amino acids. The V and J genes are TRBV5-1 and TRBJ2-2, with 8 positions matching TRBD2. Source material: peripheral blood. The source is a woman between 40 and 55 years old with acute or convalescent COVID-19. This chain's CDR3 is CASSLLSGGNTGELFF. As DNA, the CDR3 is TGCGCCAGCAGCTTGTTAAGCGGGGGGAACACCGGGGAGCTGTTTTTT.